This T cell receptor (beta chain) appears in the sequencing data of a study of blood T cell repertoires in COVID-19 (TCRdb year 2020). The study in broad terms: Samples covering the acute and convalescent phases of COVID-19 were provided by collaborators in the United States, Italy and Spain. The prospective study material was composed of cDNA or gDNA derived from T cells, B-cell-depleted T cells, or PBMCs. A freely available public database, intended as a resource for researchers studying the immune response to SARS-CoV-2, is where the repertoires were released. Nearly every sample came with metadata listing a de-identified subject ID, COVID-19 status, age in years and sex. Samples were obtained from the ongoing ImmuneRACE study (first 160 participants) and from some 1,200 subjects provided by 6 global collaborators. Subjects who had been exposed to COVID-19, were actively infected with it, or had recovered from it provided the deeply sampled blood TCRbeta repertoires that made up the dataset. Where HLA class I and class II types were available, the types were taken from metadata supplied by the sample provider, not from assay-based typing.

About this clone itself: Its antigen is not yet known. Base quality data are lacking; no much larger clone is found one base away.

TCRbeta CDR3 regions were amplified from genomic DNA using the immunoSEQ Assay, a bias-controlled multiplex PCR. Per the source publication's procedure: Nucleated cell counts per sample were estimated from amplification of reference gene primers within the assay. Sequence reads were collapsed and filtered to measure the absolute abundance of every unique TCRbeta CDR3 rearrangement. Productive Simpson clonality was computed per sample as the square root of Simpson's diversity index over productive rearrangements. Imported from immuneACCESS, the table was reduced by TCRdb to in-frame sequences with V and J called. These copies leave out some clones; in studies compared against another copy, an unresolved V gene accounts for under half, and the cause of the remainder is not known. That table is the source of V, J and clone size, and D and trimming were worked out from the DNA. The sample table contains around 12,000 clones; only one count was recorded for 90% of them. Around 21% of the sample rests with the top ten.

Paper-wide results and their limitations: How much clinical and demographic metadata was included differed by source and by participant, and the metadata was provided uncurated.

Whole blood was collected in K2EDTA tubes by collaborating institutions according to the institutions' own protocols. For TCRbeta analysis, collaborators shipped samples as frozen whole blood, isolated PBMCs, or DNA extracted from either of those sample types. Germline trimming amounts to 1 base on V and 6 bases on J, with 3 as the count of junction bases outside the gene matches. Sequences SGHVS (CDR1) and FQNEAQ (CDR2) are obtained from the germline V gene. Including cysteine and phenylalanine, the CDR3 has 13 amino acids. Left in the record is the CDR3 DNA by itself, 39 bases read in frame from the first base.

The rearranged segments are TRBV7-8 and TRBJ2-7, and 7 bases in between align with TRBD2. The sequencing input was peripheral blood. This clonotype was sampled from a human donor with active COVID-19. The donor label of this sample is uncertain. CDR3 region: CASSLGEGFEQYF. The DNA sequence is TGTGCCAGCAGCTTAGGGGAGGGGTTCGAGCAGTACTTC.